Detailed here is one TCR beta chain. Its target is unknown. The germline V gene has CDR1 SGHNT and CDR2 YENEEA. Trimming removed 5 bases from V and 6 bases from J, with 14 bases in between. This CDR3 is built from 13 residues. This sample was taken from a study of T cell repertoires in cytomegalovirus infection. Study background: CMV infection and matching HLA type were both indicated by public TCR beta signatures.

One entry per CDR3 protein, called by TCRdb with MiXCR from the reads. This table has around 530,000 distinct CDR3 sequences, roughly 29% appearing once. Study-level results: HLA-C-restricted CMV clonotypes gave the most frequent clonotype in two of eight donors. Cumulative frequency (of public TCR beta family members) identified carriers of CMV plus the relevant HLA.

The clonotype comes from a human donor in good health (CMV status not recorded). Some clones in this sample may be carry-over from other donors' samples. This chain uses TRBV11-3 with TRBJ2-7, with D possibly matching TRBD1 (6 bases). Material for sequencing was PBMCs. DNA for the CDR3: TGTGCCAGCAGCACAGGGCTTGTTGGCGAGCAGTACTTC. Protein sequence: CASSTGLVGEQYF.